The TCR beta chain described here comes from a study of shared clonotypes between healthy human individuals. J gave up 3 bases and V 4 bases, and 5 bases lay outside the gene matches. Germline loops: CDR1 PRHDT, CDR2 FYEKMQ (reference sequence). CDR3 length: 14 residues. This table comes from immunoSEQ multiplex PCR, and its TCRdb copy is limited to in-frame clones, with some not included. The data contain some 900,000 clones, less than 85% of them singletons. Sample: memory CD4+ T cells sorted from blood. The subset is: CD45RA-negative fraction. The source is a man younger than 30 in good health. The rearrangement uses TRBV13 and TRBJ1-1; the match to TRBD1 covers 7 bases. The CDR3 nucleotides are TGTGCCAGCAGCTGGGGACAGAGGGACACTGAAGCTTTCTTT. Residues: CASSWGQRDTEAFF.